This TCR beta chain was found in a study of CD8 T cells in ankylosing spondylitis. TCRdb called the 5' RACE reads again in MiXCR, with one record for every CDR3 protein. The sample holds almost 400,000 distinct CDR3 sequences, approximately 20% seen once. Ten or more counts support this clonotype. Its antigen remains unidentified. The CDR3 consists of 15 residues. V gave up 6 bases and J gave up 7 bases; unmatched junction bases: 8. Germline V CDR1 and CDR2: MNHNS, SASEGT. Overall study results and limits: Apparently characteristic of ankylosing spondylitis blood was a TCR beta motif (eight highly homologous variants). Within peripheral blood, clones linked to disease were CD8+ and relatively rare. Both synovial fluid and blood in reactive arthritis had previously been reported to carry some motif variants. Reports say disease-linked clones showed up significantly more in matched ankylosing spondylitis synovial fluid.

The rearrangement uses TRBV6-1 and TRBJ1-6; TRBD1 agrees at 8 bases. Sequences were obtained from blood, either unsorted or a sorted T cell fraction (not recorded which). The TCR comes from a male donor with ankylosing spondylitis. The CDR3 sequence is CASRRTGTGNSPLHF. The CDR3 DNA follows: TGTGCCAGCAGAAGGACAGGGACCGGGAATTCACCCCTCCACTTT.